This T cell receptor beta chain was sequenced in a study of early T cells in non-severe SARS-CoV-2 infection. This clonotype was found many times. The protocol attached unique molecular identifiers to individual cDNA molecules. One entry per CDR3 protein results from TCRdb running MiXCR on the 5' RACE reads. The sample comprises approximately 29,000 distinct CDR3 sequences, about 5.8% of which are singletons, and approximately 5.2% rests with the top ten. Sequencing was done on a sample of whole blood. This clonotype was obtained from an adult who was a healthcare worker with PCR-confirmed SARS-CoV-2 infection or an uninfected control (not recorded which).

The CDR3, as DNA: TGTGCCAGCAGCCAAGATTTGAGGGCAATCAACACTGAAGCTTTCTTT. Translated: CASSQDLRAINTEAFF. The genes are TRBV3-1 and TRBJ1-1, with unresolved D. The CDR3 sequence is 16 residues long. CDR1 LGHDT and CDR2 YNNKEL come from the germline V gene (reference sequence). Deletions cut 0 bases from V and 2 bases from J, with 13 bases between.